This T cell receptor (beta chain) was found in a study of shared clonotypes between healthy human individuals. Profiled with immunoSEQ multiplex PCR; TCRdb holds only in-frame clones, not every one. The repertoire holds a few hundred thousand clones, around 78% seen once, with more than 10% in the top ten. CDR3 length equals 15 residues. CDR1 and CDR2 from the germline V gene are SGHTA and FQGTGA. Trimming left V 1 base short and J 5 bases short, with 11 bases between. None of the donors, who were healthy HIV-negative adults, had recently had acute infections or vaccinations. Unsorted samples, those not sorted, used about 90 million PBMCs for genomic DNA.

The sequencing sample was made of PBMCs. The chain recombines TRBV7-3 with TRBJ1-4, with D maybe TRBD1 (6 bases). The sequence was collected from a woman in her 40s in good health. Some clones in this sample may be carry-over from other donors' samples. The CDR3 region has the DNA TGTGCCAGCAGCTTAAACAGGGCGGAAAATGAAAAACTGTTTTTT. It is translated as CASSLNRAENEKLFF.